These T cell receptor beta chains were read from a single sample in a study of cytomegalovirus exposure and HLA in healthy donors. Sequenced by immunoSEQ multiplex PCR; TCRdb stores in-frame clones only, minus some. The sample records about 140,000 clones, almost 85% being singletons. Sequencing input: PBMCs. The origin of the receptors is a man aged 25 to 40 in good health and CMV-seropositive. The CDR3 runs from the conserved cysteine through the conserved F or W. D genes are given only for firm matches. A clone size is listed for some rows: how often the clone was seen (once, few, many), or a class if it is expanded.

clone_size: .; d_call: TRBD2; v_call: TRBV5-1; j_call: TRBJ2-2; cdr3_nt: TGCGCCAGCAGCTACCGGACTAGCGGGGGGTCAAGGGACACCGGGGAGCTGTTTTTT; cdr3_aa: CASSYRTSGGSRDTGELFF
clone_size: .; d_call: TRBD1; v_call: TRBV6-5; j_call: TRBJ2-1; cdr3_nt: TGTGCCAGCAGTACCGGGACAGCGCGATACAATGAGCAGTTCTTC; cdr3_aa: CASSTGTARYNEQFF
clone_size: .; d_call: TRBD2; v_call: TRBV2; j_call: TRBJ2-2; cdr3_nt: TGTGCCAGCTATGGGTCCGGGGGGTTAGGCACCGGGGAGCTGTTTTTT; cdr3_aa: CASYGSGGLGTGELFF
clone_size: .; d_call: TRBD2; v_call: TRBV7-3; j_call: TRBJ2-7; cdr3_nt: TGTGCCAGCAGCTTAACTAGCGGGAAAAGCGAGCAGTACTTC; cdr3_aa: CASSLTSGKSEQYF
clone_size: few; d_call: TRBD1; v_call: TRBV19; j_call: TRBJ1-1; cdr3_nt: TGTGCCAGTAGGAAGAGGGGACAGGGTGAAGCTTTCTTT; cdr3_aa: CASRKRGQGEAFF
clone_size: .; d_call: .; v_call: TRBV11-3; j_call: TRBJ1-1; cdr3_nt: TGTGCCAGCAGCTTAAAGAGGGCCGGAAACACTGAAGCTTTCTTT; cdr3_aa: CASSLKRAGNTEAFF
clone_size: .; d_call: TRBD1; v_call: TRBV5-1; j_call: TRBJ2-5; cdr3_nt: TGCGCCAGCAGCGAGGGACAGCATGAGTACTTC; cdr3_aa: CASSEGQHEYF
clone_size: few; d_call: .; v_call: TRBV28; j_call: TRBJ1-5; cdr3_nt: TGTGCCAGCAGTTTTGATCGGGTTAGCAATCAGCCCCAGCATTTT; cdr3_aa: CASSFDRVSNQPQHF
clone_size: few; d_call: .; v_call: TRBV4-1; j_call: TRBJ1-1; cdr3_nt: TGCGCCAGCAGCCAAGAGGTCCAGGGGAAATGGGCTGAAGCTTTCTTT; cdr3_aa: CASSQEVQGKWAEAFF
clone_size: once; d_call: TRBD2; v_call: TRBV18; j_call: TRBJ2-7; cdr3_nt: TGTGCCAGTTCACCGGGAGGGGGGAACTCCTACGAGCAGTACTTC; cdr3_aa: CASSPGGGNSYEQYF
clone_size: .; d_call: .; v_call: TRBV28; j_call: TRBJ1-1; cdr3_nt: TGTGCCAGCAGGTTAAGACAAGAGGGAAACACTGAAGCTTTCTTT; cdr3_aa: CASRLRQEGNTEAFF
clone_size: .; d_call: TRBD1; v_call: TRBV5-1; j_call: TRBJ1-2; cdr3_nt: TGCGCCAGCAGCTTGACAGGGGAGGATGGCTACACCTTC; cdr3_aa: CASSLTGEDGYTF
clone_size: .; d_call: .; v_call: TRBV2; j_call: TRBJ1-1; cdr3_nt: TGTGCCAGCACCTCCCCGGGGTTGGGCACTGAAGCTTTCTTT; cdr3_aa: CASTSPGLGTEAFF
clone_size: .; d_call: TRBD1; v_call: TRBV11-2; j_call: TRBJ2-7; cdr3_nt: TGTGCCAGCAGCCCGCGCACAGGGGGCGTATCCTACGAGCAGTACTTC; cdr3_aa: CASSPRTGGVSYEQYF
clone_size: .; d_call: .; v_call: TRBV5-1; j_call: TRBJ2-1; cdr3_nt: TGCGCCAGCAGCTTGCCAGGGACTGTTAATGAGCAGTTCTTC; cdr3_aa: CASSLPGTVNEQFF
clone_size: .; d_call: TRBD2; v_call: TRBV2; j_call: TRBJ2-4; cdr3_nt: TGTGCCAGCAGTGGACCGGGGGGAGCCAAAAACATTCAGTACTTC; cdr3_aa: CASSGPGGAKNIQYF
clone_size: .; d_call: TRBD1; v_call: TRBV28; j_call: TRBJ1-6; cdr3_nt: TGTGCCAGCAGAACGGGACAGTTTTGGTCACCCCTCCACTTT; cdr3_aa: CASRTGQFWSPLHF
clone_size: .; d_call: .; v_call: TRBV15; j_call: TRBJ1-5; cdr3_nt: TGTGCCACCAGCAGATCAGGGGAAAATCAGCCCCAGCATTTT; cdr3_aa: CATSRSGENQPQHF
clone_size: .; d_call: .; v_call: TRBV5-1; j_call: TRBJ2-3; cdr3_nt: TGCGCCAGCAGGGGGAGTCGCACAGATACGCAGTATTTT; cdr3_aa: CASRGSRTDTQYF
clone_size: .; d_call: TRBD1; v_call: TRBV6-5; j_call: TRBJ1-1; cdr3_nt: TGTGCCAGCAGTTCGGCAGGGGGGAACACTGAAGCTTTCTTT; cdr3_aa: CASSSAGGNTEAFF
clone_size: .; d_call: .; v_call: TRBV7-9; j_call: TRBJ1-6; cdr3_nt: TGTGCCAGCAGCGTGACGGGCTATAATTCACCCCTCCACTTT; cdr3_aa: CASSVTGYNSPLHF
clone_size: .; d_call: TRBD2; v_call: TRBV12-5; j_call: TRBJ2-3; cdr3_nt: TGTGCTAGTGGTTTGGGGACTAGCGGGGCTAGCACAGATACGCAGTATTTT; cdr3_aa: CASGLGTSGASTDTQYF
clone_size: .; d_call: TRBD1; v_call: TRBV15; j_call: TRBJ1-1; cdr3_nt: TGTGCCACCAGCAGAGGTTTACAGGGGGGGACCACTGAAGCTTTCTTT; cdr3_aa: CATSRGLQGGTTEAFF
clone_size: once; d_call: .; v_call: TRBV6-1; j_call: TRBJ2-5; cdr3_nt: TGTGCCAGCAGTTTCGTAGCGGCCCGGGAGACCCAGTACTTC; cdr3_aa: CASSFVAARETQYF
clone_size: .; d_call: TRBD1; v_call: TRBV19; j_call: TRBJ2-7; cdr3_nt: TGTGCCAGTAGTACCAACAGGGGCGAGCAGTACTTC; cdr3_aa: CASSTNRGEQYF
clone_size: .; d_call: TRBD2; v_call: TRBV10-3; j_call: TRBJ2-1; cdr3_nt: TGTGCCATCAGTGAGCCTGGACTAGCGGCCAATGAGCAGTTCTTC; cdr3_aa: CAISEPGLAANEQFF
clone_size: .; d_call: .; v_call: TRBV5-1; j_call: TRBJ2-7; cdr3_nt: TGCGCCAGCAGCTTCGCGGCAGCCAACTACGAGCAGTACTTC; cdr3_aa: CASSFAAANYEQYF
clone_size: few; d_call: .; v_call: TRBV7-8; j_call: TRBJ2-1; cdr3_nt: TGTGCCAGCAGCTTAGTGCGCGGGACTGGCAATGAGCAGTTCTTC; cdr3_aa: CASSLVRGTGNEQFF
clone_size: .; d_call: .; v_call: TRBV9; j_call: TRBJ2-7; cdr3_nt: TGTGCCAGCAGCGTAGCTCCAGCCGGGGGTGAGCAGTACTTC; cdr3_aa: CASSVAPAGGEQYF
clone_size: .; d_call: TRBD2; v_call: TRBV2; j_call: TRBJ2-5; cdr3_nt: TGTGCTTACAGCCCCCGCGGGAGTACAGAGACCCAGTACTTC; cdr3_aa: CAYSPRGSTETQYF
clone_size: .; d_call: .; v_call: TRBV19; j_call: TRBJ1-1; cdr3_nt: TGTGCCAGTAGTATAGATTCGCCAGGGGCGACTGAAGCTTTCTTT; cdr3_aa: CASSIDSPGATEAFF
clone_size: .; d_call: TRBD2; v_call: TRBV20-1; j_call: TRBJ2-1; cdr3_nt: TGCAGTGCTACCGGGGGGGATGAGCAGTTCTTC; cdr3_aa: CSATGGDEQFF
clone_size: .; d_call: .; v_call: TRBV11-3; j_call: TRBJ2-5; cdr3_nt: TGTGCCAGCAGCTTAAGGGAGGCCCCGTACCAAGAGACCCAGTACTTC; cdr3_aa: CASSLREAPYQETQYF
clone_size: few; d_call: .; v_call: TRBV4-1; j_call: TRBJ1-5; cdr3_nt: TGCGCCAGCAGCCAAGAGCGCGACTTAGCCCAGCATTTT; cdr3_aa: CASSQERDLAQHF
clone_size: .; d_call: .; v_call: TRBV28; j_call: TRBJ1-4; cdr3_nt: TGTGCCAGCACGAGGACTAATGAAAAACTGTTTTTT; cdr3_aa: CASTRTNEKLFF
clone_size: .; d_call: TRBD2; v_call: TRBV5-1; j_call: TRBJ2-1; cdr3_nt: TGCGCCAGTAATAGCGGGGGGAGCTCCTACAATGAGCAGTTCTTC; cdr3_aa: CASNSGGSSYNEQFF
clone_size: .; d_call: TRBD1; v_call: TRBV7-9; j_call: TRBJ2-2; cdr3_nt: TGTGCCAGCGCTTTAACGGGACAGAAGGTCACCGGGGAGCTGTTTTTT; cdr3_aa: CASALTGQKVTGELFF
clone_size: .; d_call: .; v_call: TRBV30; j_call: TRBJ1-3; cdr3_nt: TGTGCCTGGACTTGGGCTTCGGGAAACACCATATATTTT; cdr3_aa: CAWTWASGNTIYF
clone_size: once; d_call: .; v_call: TRBV7-6; j_call: TRBJ2-6; cdr3_nt: TGTGCCAGCAGCTTAGGGAGCGCTCTTGGGGCCAACGTCCTGACTTTC; cdr3_aa: CASSLGSALGANVLTF
clone_size: .; d_call: TRBD2; v_call: TRBV29-1; j_call: TRBJ2-3; cdr3_nt: TGCAGCGCTGCCGGGACTAGCGGCCACACAGATACGCAGTATTTT; cdr3_aa: CSAAGTSGHTDTQYF
clone_size: .; d_call: TRBD1; v_call: TRBV5-1; j_call: TRBJ2-5; cdr3_nt: TGCGCCAGCAGCCCGATACAGGGGGCCTTCGAGACCCAGTACTTC; cdr3_aa: CASSPIQGAFETQYF
clone_size: .; d_call: .; v_call: TRBV19; j_call: TRBJ1-4; cdr3_nt: TGTGCCAGTAGTAAGACAGTGCCTAATGAAAAACTGTTTTTT; cdr3_aa: CASSKTVPNEKLFF
clone_size: .; d_call: TRBD2; v_call: TRBV4-2; j_call: TRBJ2-1; cdr3_nt: TGTGCCAGCAGCCACGTCCCGGGACTAGAAAACAATGAGCAGTTCTTC; cdr3_aa: CASSHVPGLENNEQFF
clone_size: .; d_call: TRBD1; v_call: TRBV30; j_call: TRBJ1-6; cdr3_nt: TGTGCCTGGAGTGTACAGCCCTTCGGGACAGGGGATCCACCCCTCCACTTT; cdr3_aa: CAWSVQPFGTGDPPLHF
clone_size: .; d_call: TRBD1; v_call: TRBV28; j_call: TRBJ1-2; cdr3_nt: TGTGCCAGCAGTTTATTAACAGGGGTAAACTATGGCTACACCTTC; cdr3_aa: CASSLLTGVNYGYTF
clone_size: once; d_call: .; v_call: TRBV2; j_call: TRBJ2-7; cdr3_nt: TGTGCCAGCAGTGATGGTCAGGGGCTCTACGAGCAGTACTTC; cdr3_aa: CASSDGQGLYEQYF
clone_size: few; d_call: .; v_call: TRBV6-4; j_call: TRBJ2-2; cdr3_nt: TGTGCCAGCAGGAGAGAAACCGGGGAGCTGTTTTTT; cdr3_aa: CASRRETGELFF
clone_size: .; d_call: .; v_call: TRBV14; j_call: TRBJ1-5; cdr3_nt: TGTGCCAGCAGCCAGGATACGACAGAGGATAGCAATCAGCCCCAGCATTTT; cdr3_aa: CASSQDTTEDSNQPQHF
clone_size: .; d_call: TRBD1; v_call: TRBV6-5; j_call: TRBJ2-7; cdr3_nt: TGTGCCAGCAGGCAACCGGGACAGGGGTTCTGGGAGCAGTACTTC; cdr3_aa: CASRQPGQGFWEQYF
clone_size: .; d_call: .; v_call: TRBV6-5; j_call: TRBJ2-3; cdr3_nt: TGTGCCAGCAGTTACGTAGGGGCAGCCTCCACAGATACGCAGTATTTT; cdr3_aa: CASSYVGAASTDTQYF
clone_size: .; d_call: TRBD2; v_call: TRBV5-1; j_call: TRBJ2-3; cdr3_nt: TGCGCCAGCAGCTTGGCCGGGGGGGAGACAGATACGCAGTATTTT; cdr3_aa: CASSLAGGETDTQYF
clone_size: .; d_call: TRBD1; v_call: TRBV19; j_call: TRBJ1-1; cdr3_nt: TGTGCCAGTAGTATCGGACAGGGGGACACTGAAGCTTTCTTT; cdr3_aa: CASSIGQGDTEAFF
clone_size: few; d_call: .; v_call: TRBV2; j_call: TRBJ2-7; cdr3_nt: TGTGCCAGCAAAATCAACCCGACTGGATACTACGAGCAGTACTTC; cdr3_aa: CASKINPTGYYEQYF